This paragraph covers one T cell receptor beta chain sequence. This CDR3 comprises 16 residues. In the authors' workflow: Counts of nucleated cells, estimated from reference gene primer amplification, were obtained. The protocol was immunoSEQ multiplex PCR, while the TCRdb copy is restricted to in-frame clones and leaves out a portion. The V and J calls and the clone size are those of that table, but D and trimming were determined from the DNA. There are some 150,000 clones in the sample; 85% occur only once, and 2.5% to 3.5% lies in the top ten. These data originate in a study of blood T cell repertoires in COVID-19. About the study: The United States, Italy and Spain provided the acute and convalescent COVID-19 samples. Nucleic acid was either cDNA or gDNA, and it came from T cells, B-cell-depleted T cells, or PBMCs.

The sequence came from a man aged 45-60 years with acute or convalescent COVID-19. The sample comprised peripheral blood. The V call is TRBV12-2, the J call TRBJ2-2; the table's D call, TRBD2, was not checked against the DNA. TRBV12-2 is annotated as a pseudogene. Here the CDR3 DNA reads TGTGCAAGTCGCATTAGCGGGGGGCCGGGCACCGGGGAGCTGTTTTTT. It encodes CASRISGGPGTGELFF.